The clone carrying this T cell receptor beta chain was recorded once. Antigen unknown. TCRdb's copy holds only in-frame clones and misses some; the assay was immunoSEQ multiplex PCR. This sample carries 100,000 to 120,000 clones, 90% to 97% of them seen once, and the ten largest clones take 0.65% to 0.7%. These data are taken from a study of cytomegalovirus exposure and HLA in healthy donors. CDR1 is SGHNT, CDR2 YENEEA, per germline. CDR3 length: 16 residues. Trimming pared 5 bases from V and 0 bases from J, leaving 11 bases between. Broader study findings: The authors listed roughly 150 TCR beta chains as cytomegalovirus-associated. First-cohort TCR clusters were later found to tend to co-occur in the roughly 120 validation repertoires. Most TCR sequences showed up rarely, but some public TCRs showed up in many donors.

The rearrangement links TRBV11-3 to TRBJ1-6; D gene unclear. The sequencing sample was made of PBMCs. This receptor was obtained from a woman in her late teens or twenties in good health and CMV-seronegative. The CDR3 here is CASSPDTSSYNSPLHF. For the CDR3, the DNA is TGTGCCAGCAGCCCCGACACGAGCTCCTATAATTCACCCCTCCACTTT.